This T cell receptor (beta chain) was captured by sequencing in a study of blood T cells in healthy people across ages. The study, taken as a whole, reports: Percentage of naive T cells showed a strong correlation with TCR beta diversity.

For the second PCR, which ran for about 6 to 11 cycles, a sample-barcoded 5' primer and a J-beta primer mix were used. TCRdb re-derived calls from the 5' RACE reads in MiXCR, one entry per CDR3 protein. The repertoire holds over 950,000 distinct CDR3 sequences, with roughly two fifths as singletons. The CDR3 consists of 16 residues. As regards this clonotype: Its specificity is unknown.

The clonotype originates from a man in his late teens or twenties in good health. The rearrangement links TRBV21-1 to TRBJ2-1; no DNA check was done on the table's D call, TRBD1. TRBV21-1 is designated a pseudogene. Sequencing was carried out using blood. Written as DNA, the CDR3 is TGTGCCAGCAGCAAAGCTGGGGGGAGAGAGGGCAATGAGCAGTTCTTC. It yields the protein CASSKAGGREGNEQFF.